This TCR beta chain was identified in a study of OX40 agonist ivuxolimab in advanced cancers. About the research overall: Hepatocellular carcinoma, melanoma, renal cell or head and neck cancer occurred in dose-escalation patients.

The repertoire was sequenced with immunoSEQ multiplex PCR; TCRdb's copy has only in-frame clones and lacks some. The profile covers some 87,000 clones, with approximately 93% appearing a single time and roughly 11% taken by the ten largest. Per germline, CDR1 SGDLS and CDR2 YYNGEE. With V trimmed by 3 bases and J by 2 bases, 8 bases remained unmatched. CDR3 length equals 15 residues. This receptor was taken from an adult with an advanced solid tumor such as melanoma, head and neck, liver or kidney cancer. The sample in question was CD4+ or CD8+ T cells sorted from blood, obtained in a trial of the OX40 agonist ivuxolimab. The gene calls are TRBV9 and TRBJ2-7; TRBD1 agrees at 7 bases. The CDR3 protein is CASSAGDSHTYEQYF. The CDR3 DNA reads as TGTGCCAGCAGCGCCGGGGACAGCCATACCTACGAGCAGTACTTC.